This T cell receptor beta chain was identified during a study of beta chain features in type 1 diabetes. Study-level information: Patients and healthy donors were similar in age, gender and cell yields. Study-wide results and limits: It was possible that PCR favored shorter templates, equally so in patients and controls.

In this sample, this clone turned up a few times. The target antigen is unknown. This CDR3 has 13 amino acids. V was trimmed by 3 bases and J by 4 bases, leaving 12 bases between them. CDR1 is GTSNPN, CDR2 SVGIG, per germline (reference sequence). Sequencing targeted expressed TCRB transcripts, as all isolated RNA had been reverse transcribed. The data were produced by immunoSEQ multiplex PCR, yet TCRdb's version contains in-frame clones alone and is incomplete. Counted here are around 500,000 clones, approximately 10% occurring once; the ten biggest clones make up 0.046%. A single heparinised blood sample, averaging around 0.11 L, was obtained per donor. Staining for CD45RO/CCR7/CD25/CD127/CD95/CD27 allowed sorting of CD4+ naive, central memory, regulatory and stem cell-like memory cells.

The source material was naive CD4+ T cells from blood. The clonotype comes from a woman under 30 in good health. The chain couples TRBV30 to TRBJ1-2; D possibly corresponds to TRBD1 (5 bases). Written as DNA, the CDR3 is TGTGCCTGGAGAAGGGGCCCGAGCTATGGCTACACCTTC. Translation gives CAWRRGPSYGYTF. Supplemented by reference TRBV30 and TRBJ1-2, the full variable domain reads SQTIHQWPATLVQPVGSPLSLECTVEGTSNPNLYWYRQAAGRGLQLLFYSVGIGQISSEVPQNLSASRPQDRQFILSSKKLLLSDSGFYLCAWRRGPSYGYTFGSGTRLTVV.